A single T cell receptor beta chain is shown here with its context. The sample comes from a study of control samples from healthy donors and cancer patients. The germline V gene encodes CDR1 SGHDT and CDR2 YYEEEE. The CDR3 covers 15 residues. V dropped 0 bases and J dropped 3 bases, with 13 bases sitting between them. Libraries were prepared by immunoSEQ multiplex PCR; TCRdb keeps only in-frame clonotypes and omits some of them. The table includes 110,000 to 150,000 clones, approximately 91% detected once. V usage is TRBV5-6 and J usage is TRBJ2-7, with D perhaps TRBD1 (6 bases). The material sequenced was blood. The receptor comes from a woman aged 30 to 39 in good health. The CDR3 reads CASSLGPTGNYEQYF. The CDR3 DNA follows: TGTGCCAGCAGCTTGGGGCCTACAGGGAACTACGAGCAGTACTTC.